A single sample is the source of the 5 T cell receptor beta chains below, sequenced in a study of blood T cell repertoires in COVID-19. Assay used: immunoSEQ multiplex PCR; TCRdb lists only in-frame clones, some missing. The sample holds some 80,000 clones, over 75% seen once. Sample: peripheral blood. These receptors all come from a human donor in a cohort sampled during active COVID-19.

The sample holds a few counts of this clone. V is TRBV9 and J is TRBJ2-2; 8 nucleotides line up with TRBD1. Per the germline V gene, CDR1 is SGDLS and CDR2 is YYNGEE. The junction had 7 bases not matched to a gene; V was cut back by 4 bases and J by 5 bases. The CDR3 is 15 amino acids. Here the CDR3 DNA reads TGTGCCAGCAGCCGGCAGGGGGCGGTAACCGGGGAGCTGTTTTTT. This sequence encodes CASSRQGAVTGELFF.

This clone has a handful of counts. The rearrangement links TRBV6-1 to TRBJ1-4, with TRBD1 matching 7 bases. Germline V gives CDR1 MNHNS, CDR2 SASEGT. The V gene end was trimmed by 2 bases and the J gene end by 7 bases; junction bases not matched to a gene: 7. This CDR3 is 15 amino acids long. The CDR3 spells CASSENRGGGEKLFF. The CDR3 nucleotides are TGTGCCAGCAGTGAAAACAGGGGTGGTGGTGAAAAACTGTTTTTT.

The chain joins TRBV6-5 to TRBJ1-1; D is perhaps TRBD1 (5 bases). The germline V gene has CDR1 MNHEY and CDR2 SVGAGI. Trimming shortened V by 2 bases and J by 1 base, and 11 bases separated the two germline ends. The CDR3 runs 15 residues. This CDR3 reads CASSYRITGNTEAFF. In DNA form, the CDR3 reads TGTGCCAGCAGTTACCGGATTACAGGGAACACTGAAGCTTTCTTT.

V and J are TRBV2 and TRBJ1-4; D possibly corresponds to TRBD1 (5 bases). CDR3 length: 13 residues. Trimming removed 5 bases from V and 10 bases from J, with 14 bases in between. Germline V gives CDR1 SNHLY, CDR2 FYNNEI. The CDR3 protein is CASSLGGEGKLFF. DNA of the CDR3: TGTGCCAGCAGTCTGGGGGGTGAGGGAAAACTGTTTTTT.

The chain carries TRBV5-1 and TRBJ1-1, with 10 bases matching TRBD1. This CDR3 has 15 residues. Trimming cost V 4 bases and J 3 bases; bases outside gene matches: 6. Germline CDR1 and CDR2: SGHRS and YFSETQ. CDR3 sequence reads: CASSGTGAGYTEAFF. The CDR3 nucleotides read TGCGCCAGCAGCGGGACAGGGGCTGGGTACACTGAAGCTTTCTTT.